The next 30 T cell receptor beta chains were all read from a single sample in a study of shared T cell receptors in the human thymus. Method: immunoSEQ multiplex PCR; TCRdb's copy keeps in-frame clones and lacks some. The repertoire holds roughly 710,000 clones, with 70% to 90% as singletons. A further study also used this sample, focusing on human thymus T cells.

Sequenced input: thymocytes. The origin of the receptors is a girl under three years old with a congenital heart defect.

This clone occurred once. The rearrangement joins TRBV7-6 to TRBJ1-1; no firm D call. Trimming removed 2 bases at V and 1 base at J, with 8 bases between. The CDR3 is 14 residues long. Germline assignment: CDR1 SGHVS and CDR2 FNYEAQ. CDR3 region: CASSLIQSNTEAFF. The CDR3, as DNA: TGTGCCAGCAGCTTAATCCAGTCGAACACTGAAGCTTTCTTT.

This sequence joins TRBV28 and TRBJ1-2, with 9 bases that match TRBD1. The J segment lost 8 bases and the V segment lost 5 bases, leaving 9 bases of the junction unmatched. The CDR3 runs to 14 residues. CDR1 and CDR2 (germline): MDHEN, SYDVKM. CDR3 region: CASSSRDRVHGYTF. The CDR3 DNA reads TGTGCCAGCAGTAGCCGGGACAGGGTTCACGGCTACACCTTC.

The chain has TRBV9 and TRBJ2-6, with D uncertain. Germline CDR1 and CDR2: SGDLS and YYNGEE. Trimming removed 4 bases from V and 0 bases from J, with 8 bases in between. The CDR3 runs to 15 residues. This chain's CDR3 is CASSLRHSGANVLTF. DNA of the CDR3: TGTGCCAGCAGCCTACGCCACTCTGGGGCCAACGTCCTGACTTTC.

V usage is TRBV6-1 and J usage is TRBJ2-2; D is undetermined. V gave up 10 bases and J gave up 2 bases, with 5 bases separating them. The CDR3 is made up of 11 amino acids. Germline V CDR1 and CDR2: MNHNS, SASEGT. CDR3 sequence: CATKNTGELFF. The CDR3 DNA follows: TGTGCCACAAAAAACACCGGGGAGCTGTTTTTT.

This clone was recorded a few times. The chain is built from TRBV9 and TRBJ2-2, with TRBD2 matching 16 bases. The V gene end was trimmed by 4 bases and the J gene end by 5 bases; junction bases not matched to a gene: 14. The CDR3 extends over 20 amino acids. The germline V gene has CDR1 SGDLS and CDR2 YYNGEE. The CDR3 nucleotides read TGTGCCAGCAGCATAGACTTGGGACTAGCGGGGGGGGAACCAACCGGGGAGCTGTTTTTT. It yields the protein CASSIDLGLAGGEPTGELFF.

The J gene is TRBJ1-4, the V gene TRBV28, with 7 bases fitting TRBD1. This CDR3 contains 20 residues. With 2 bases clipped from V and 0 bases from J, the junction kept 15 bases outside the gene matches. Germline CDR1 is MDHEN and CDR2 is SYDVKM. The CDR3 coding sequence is TGTGCCAGCAGTTTAAGGACAGGCTCCCGGAATTTGGCAACTAATGAAAAACTGTTTTTT. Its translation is CASSLRTGSRNLATNEKLFF.

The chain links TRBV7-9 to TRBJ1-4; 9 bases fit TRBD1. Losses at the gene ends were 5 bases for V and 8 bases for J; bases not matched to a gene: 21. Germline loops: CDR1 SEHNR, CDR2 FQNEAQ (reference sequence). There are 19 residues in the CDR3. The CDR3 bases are TGTGCCAGCAGCAAATGGACAGGGGAAGGGGGTCCCTCGACAGAAAAACTGTTTTTT. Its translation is CASSKWTGEGGPSTEKLFF.

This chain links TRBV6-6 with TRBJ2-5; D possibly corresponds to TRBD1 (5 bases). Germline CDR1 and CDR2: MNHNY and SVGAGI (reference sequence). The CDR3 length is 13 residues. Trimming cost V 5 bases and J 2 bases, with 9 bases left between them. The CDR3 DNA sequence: TGTGCCAGCAGTGACAGACGACAAGAGACCCAGTACTTC. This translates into CASSDRRQETQYF.

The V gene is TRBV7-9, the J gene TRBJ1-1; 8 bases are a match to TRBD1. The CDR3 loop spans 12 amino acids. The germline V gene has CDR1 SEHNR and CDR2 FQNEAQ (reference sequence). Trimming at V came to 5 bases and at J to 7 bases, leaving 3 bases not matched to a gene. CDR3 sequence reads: CASSVDRGEAFF. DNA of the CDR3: TGTGCCAGCAGCGTCGACAGGGGTGAAGCTTTCTTT.

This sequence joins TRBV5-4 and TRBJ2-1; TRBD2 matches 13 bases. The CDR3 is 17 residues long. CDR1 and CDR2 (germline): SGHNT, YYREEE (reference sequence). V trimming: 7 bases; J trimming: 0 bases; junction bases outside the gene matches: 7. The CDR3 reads CASWTSGGLGSYNEQFF. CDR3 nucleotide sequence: TGTGCCAGCTGGACTAGCGGGGGCCTGGGCTCCTACAATGAGCAGTTCTTC.

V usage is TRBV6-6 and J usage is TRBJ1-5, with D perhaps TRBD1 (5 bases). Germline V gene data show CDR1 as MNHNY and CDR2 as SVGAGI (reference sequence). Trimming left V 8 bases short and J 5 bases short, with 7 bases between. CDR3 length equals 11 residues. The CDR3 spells CASGADQPQHF. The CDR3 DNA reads TGTGCCAGCGGGGCCGATCAGCCCCAGCATTTT.

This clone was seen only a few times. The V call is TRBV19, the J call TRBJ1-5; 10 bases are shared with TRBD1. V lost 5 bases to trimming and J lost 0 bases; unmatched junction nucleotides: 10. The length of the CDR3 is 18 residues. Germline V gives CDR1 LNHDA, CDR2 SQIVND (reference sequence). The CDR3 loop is CASSSDRGGPYSNQPQHF. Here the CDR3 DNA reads TGTGCCAGTAGTTCGGACAGGGGGGGGCCTTATAGCAATCAGCCCCAGCATTTT.

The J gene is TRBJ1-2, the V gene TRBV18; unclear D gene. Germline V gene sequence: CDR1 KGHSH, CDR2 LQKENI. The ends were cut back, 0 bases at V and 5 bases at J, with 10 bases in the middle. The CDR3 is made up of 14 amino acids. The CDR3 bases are TGTGCCAGCTCACCACCGTGGGCTCTTTATGGCTACACCTTC. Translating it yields CASSPPWALYGYTF.

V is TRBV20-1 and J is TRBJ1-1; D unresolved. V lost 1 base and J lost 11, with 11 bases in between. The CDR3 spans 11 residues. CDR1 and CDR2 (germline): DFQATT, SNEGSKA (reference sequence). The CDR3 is CSARAFWRAFF. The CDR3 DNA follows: TGCAGTGCTAGAGCCTTCTGGCGGGCTTTCTTT.

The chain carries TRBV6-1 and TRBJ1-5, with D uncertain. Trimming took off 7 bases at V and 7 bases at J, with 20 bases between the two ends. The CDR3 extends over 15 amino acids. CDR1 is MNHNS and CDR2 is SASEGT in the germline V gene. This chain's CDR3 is CASTRKVWAKQPQHF. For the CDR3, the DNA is TGTGCCAGCACCCGAAAAGTTTGGGCAAAGCAGCCCCAGCATTTT.

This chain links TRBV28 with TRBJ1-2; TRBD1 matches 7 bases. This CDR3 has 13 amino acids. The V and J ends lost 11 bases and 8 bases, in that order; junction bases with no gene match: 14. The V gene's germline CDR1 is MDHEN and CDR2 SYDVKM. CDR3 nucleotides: TGTGCCGGAGCGACAGGGTTAAAGGAAGGCTACACCTTC. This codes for CAGATGLKEGYTF.

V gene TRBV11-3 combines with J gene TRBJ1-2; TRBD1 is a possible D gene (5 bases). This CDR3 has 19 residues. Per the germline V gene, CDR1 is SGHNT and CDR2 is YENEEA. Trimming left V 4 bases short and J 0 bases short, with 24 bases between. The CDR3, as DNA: TGTGCCAGCAGCTCCCGGGACTGGAAGTTGGGTAGACCTAACTATGGCTACACCTTC. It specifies CASSSRDWKLGRPNYGYTF.

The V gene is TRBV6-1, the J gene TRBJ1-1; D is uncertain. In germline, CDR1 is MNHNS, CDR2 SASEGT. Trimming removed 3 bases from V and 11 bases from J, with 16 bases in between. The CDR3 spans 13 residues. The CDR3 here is CASSESHVPFAFF. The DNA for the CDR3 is TGTGCCAGCAGTGAGTCCCATGTTCCATTCGCTTTCTTT.

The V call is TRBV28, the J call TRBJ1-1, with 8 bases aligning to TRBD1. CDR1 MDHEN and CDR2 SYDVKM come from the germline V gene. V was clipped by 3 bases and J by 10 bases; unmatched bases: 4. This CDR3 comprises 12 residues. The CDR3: CASSFWTGRAFF. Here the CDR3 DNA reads TGTGCCAGCAGTTTCTGGACAGGGAGAGCTTTCTTT.

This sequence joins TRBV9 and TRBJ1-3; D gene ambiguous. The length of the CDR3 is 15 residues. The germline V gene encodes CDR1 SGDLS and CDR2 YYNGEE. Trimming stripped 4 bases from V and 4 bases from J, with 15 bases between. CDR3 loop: CASSPRPLRGNTIYF. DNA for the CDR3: TGTGCCAGCAGCCCTCGGCCCCTGAGGGGAAACACCATATATTTT.

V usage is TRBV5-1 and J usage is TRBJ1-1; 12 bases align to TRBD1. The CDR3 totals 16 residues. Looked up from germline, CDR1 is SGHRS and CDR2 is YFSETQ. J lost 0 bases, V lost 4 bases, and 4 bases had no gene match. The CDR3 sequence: CASSPGTGGVNTEAFF. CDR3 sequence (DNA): TGCGCCAGCAGCCCTGGGACAGGGGGCGTGAACACTGAAGCTTTCTTT. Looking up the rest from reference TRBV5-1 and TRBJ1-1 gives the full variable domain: KAGVTQTPRYLIKTRGQQVTLSCSPISGHRSVSWYQQTPGQGLQFLFEYFSETQRNKGNFPGRFSGRQFSNSRSEMNVSTLELGDSALYLCASSPGTGGVNTEAFFGQGTRLTVV.

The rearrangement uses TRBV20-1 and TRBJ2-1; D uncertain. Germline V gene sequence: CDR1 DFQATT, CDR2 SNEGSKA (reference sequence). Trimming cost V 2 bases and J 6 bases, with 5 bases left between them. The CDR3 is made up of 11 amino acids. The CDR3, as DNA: TGCAGTGCTAGAATCAGCAATGAGCAGTTCTTC. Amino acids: CSARISNEQFF.

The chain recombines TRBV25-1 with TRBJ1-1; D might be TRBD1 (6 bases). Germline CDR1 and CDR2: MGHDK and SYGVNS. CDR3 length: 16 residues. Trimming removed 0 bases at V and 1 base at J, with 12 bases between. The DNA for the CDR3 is TGTGCCAGCAGTGAATATCTTCAGGGGAGGAACACTGAAGCTTTCTTT. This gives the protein CASSEYLQGRNTEAFF.

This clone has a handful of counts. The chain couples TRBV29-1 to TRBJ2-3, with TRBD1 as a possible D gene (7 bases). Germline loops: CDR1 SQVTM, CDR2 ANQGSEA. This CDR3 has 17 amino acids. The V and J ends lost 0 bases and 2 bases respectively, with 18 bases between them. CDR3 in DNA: TGCAGCGTTGAAGACTCGTCGGCGGGACAGCTCACAGATACGCAGTATTTT. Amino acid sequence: CSVEDSSAGQLTDTQYF.

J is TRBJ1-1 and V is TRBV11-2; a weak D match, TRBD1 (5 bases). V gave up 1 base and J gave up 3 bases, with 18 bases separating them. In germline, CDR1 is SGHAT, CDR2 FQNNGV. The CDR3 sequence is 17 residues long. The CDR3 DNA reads TGTGCCAGCAGCTTAGTTTCTAGGACAAAAGTCGACACTGAAGCTTTCTTT. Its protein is CASSLVSRTKVDTEAFF. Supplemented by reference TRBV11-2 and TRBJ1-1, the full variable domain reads EAGVAQSPRYKIIEKRQSVAFWCNPISGHATLYWYQQILGQGPKLLIQFQNNGVVDDSQLPKDRFSAERLKGVDSTLKIQPAKLEDSAVYLCASSLVSRTKVDTEAFFGQGTRLTVV.

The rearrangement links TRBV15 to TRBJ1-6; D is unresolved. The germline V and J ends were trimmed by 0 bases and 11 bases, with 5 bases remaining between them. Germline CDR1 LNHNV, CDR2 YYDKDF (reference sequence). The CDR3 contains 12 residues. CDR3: CATSRDQTPLHF. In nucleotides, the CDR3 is TGTGCCACCAGCAGAGATCAAACACCCCTCCACTTT.

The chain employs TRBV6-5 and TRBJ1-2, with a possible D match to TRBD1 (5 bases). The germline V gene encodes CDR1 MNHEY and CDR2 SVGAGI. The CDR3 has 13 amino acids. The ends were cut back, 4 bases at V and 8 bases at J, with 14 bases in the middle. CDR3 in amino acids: CASSFRVKGGYTF. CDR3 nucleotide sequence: TGTGCCAGCAGTTTCAGGGTAAAGGGAGGCTACACCTTC.

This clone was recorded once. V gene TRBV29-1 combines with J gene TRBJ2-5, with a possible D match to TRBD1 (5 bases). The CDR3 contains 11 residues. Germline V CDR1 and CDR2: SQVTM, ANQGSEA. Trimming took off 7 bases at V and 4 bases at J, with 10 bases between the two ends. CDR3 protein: CSARQIETQYF. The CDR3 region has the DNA TGCAGCGCGAGACAGATAGAGACCCAGTACTTC.

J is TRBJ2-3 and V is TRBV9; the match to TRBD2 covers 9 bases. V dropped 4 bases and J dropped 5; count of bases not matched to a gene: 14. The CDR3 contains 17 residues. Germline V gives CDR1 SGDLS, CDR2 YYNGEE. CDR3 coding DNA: TGTGCCAGCAGCTCGCGGGGGGGTACCCCATGGAGAGATACGCAGTATTTT. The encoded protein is CASSSRGGTPWRDTQYF.

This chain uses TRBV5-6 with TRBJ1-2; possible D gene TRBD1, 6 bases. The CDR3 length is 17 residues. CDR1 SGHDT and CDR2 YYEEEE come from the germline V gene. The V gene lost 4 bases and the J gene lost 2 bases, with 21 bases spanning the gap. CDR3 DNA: TGTGCCAGCAGCCCGAGTCACGGACGGGGGGCAAACTATGGCTACACCTTC. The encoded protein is CASSPSHGRGANYGYTF. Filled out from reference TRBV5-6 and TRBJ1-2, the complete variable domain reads DAGVTQSPTHLIKTRGQQVTLRCSPKSGHDTVSWYQQALGQGPQFIFQYYEEEERQRGNFPDRFSGHQFPNYSSELNVNALLLGDSALYLCASSPSHGRGANYGYTFGSGTRLTVV.